This T cell receptor (beta chain) was identified in a study of blood T cell repertoires in COVID-19. The CDR3 loop spans 15 amino acids. Germline V CDR1 and CDR2: MNHNS, SASEGT. Trimming cost V 3 bases and J 0 bases, with 11 bases left between them. Participants were aged roughly 18 to 90 years, lived in under 30 US areas, and enrolled virtually. Authors' analysis steps: The assay estimated nucleated cells by amplifying reference gene primers. Using immunoSEQ multiplex PCR, the repertoire was profiled, and TCRdb retains in-frame clones only, with some absent. V and J calls and clone size are given by that table; D and trimming were obtained from the DNA. Among about 480,000 clones, more than 75% were seen once, and the ten largest hold roughly 1.9%.

Sequenced sample: PBMCs or T cells enriched from blood (not recorded which). This TCR was sampled from a woman in her thirties or forties who had recovered from COVID-19. The J gene is TRBJ1-1, the V gene TRBV6-1, with D unclear. CDR3 in DNA: TGTGCCAGCAGTGATAGGAACAGCCTGAACACTGAAGCTTTCTTT. This codes for CASSDRNSLNTEAFF.